The 2 T cell receptor beta chains given below trace back to one sample, sequenced in a study of cytomegalovirus exposure and HLA in healthy donors. The PCR used 60 Vbeta and 13 Jbeta primers. TCRdb's copy holds only in-frame clones and misses some; the assay was immunoSEQ multiplex PCR. The profile covers over 95,000 clones, with about 83% appearing a single time and roughly 3% taken by the ten largest. Sample: PBMCs. These receptors originate from a female donor in good health and CMV-seronegative.

This chain joins TRBV12-2 and TRBJ2-1; no check of the table's D call, TRBD1, against the DNA was made. TRBV12-2 is marked as a pseudogene. The CDR3 covers 14 residues. The CDR3 reads CASRLAHPGELQFF. CDR3 bases: TGTGCAAGTCGCTTAGCGCATCCAGGGGAACTGCAGTTCTTC.

V gene TRBV30 combines with J gene TRBJ2-1, with D unresolved. CDR1 is GTSNPN and CDR2 is SVGIG in the germline V gene (reference sequence). The V end was cut by 3 bases, the J end by 7 bases, with 10 bases between. This CDR3 spans 12 amino acids. Here the CDR3 reads CAWSDTRNEQFF. In nucleotides, the CDR3 is TGTGCCTGGAGCGACACCCGTAATGAGCAGTTCTTC.